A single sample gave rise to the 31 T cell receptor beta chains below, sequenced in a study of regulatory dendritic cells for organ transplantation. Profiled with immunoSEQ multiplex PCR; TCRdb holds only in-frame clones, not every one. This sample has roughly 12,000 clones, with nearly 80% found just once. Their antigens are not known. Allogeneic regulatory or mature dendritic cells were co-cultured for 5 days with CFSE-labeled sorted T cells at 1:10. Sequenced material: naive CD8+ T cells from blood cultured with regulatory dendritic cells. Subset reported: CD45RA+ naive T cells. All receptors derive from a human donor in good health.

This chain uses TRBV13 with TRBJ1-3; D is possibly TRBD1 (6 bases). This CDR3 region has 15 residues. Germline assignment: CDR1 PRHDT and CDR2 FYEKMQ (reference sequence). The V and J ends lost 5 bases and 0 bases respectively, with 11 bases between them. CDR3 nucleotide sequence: TGTGCCAGCAGCACATTACAGGGCTCTGGAAACACCATATATTTT. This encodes CASSTLQGSGNTIYF. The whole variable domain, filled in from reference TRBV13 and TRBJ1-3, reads AAGVIQSPRHLIKEKRETATLKCYPIPRHDTVYWYQQGPGQDPQFLISFYEKMQSDKGSIPDRFSAQQFSDYHSELNMSSLELGDSALYFCASSTLQGSGNTIYFGEGSWLTVV.

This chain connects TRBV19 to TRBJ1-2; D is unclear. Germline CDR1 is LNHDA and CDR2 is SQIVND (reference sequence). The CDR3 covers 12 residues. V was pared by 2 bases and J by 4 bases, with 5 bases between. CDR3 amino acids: CASSISFYGYTF. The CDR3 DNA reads TGTGCCAGTAGTATATCCTTCTATGGCTACACCTTC.

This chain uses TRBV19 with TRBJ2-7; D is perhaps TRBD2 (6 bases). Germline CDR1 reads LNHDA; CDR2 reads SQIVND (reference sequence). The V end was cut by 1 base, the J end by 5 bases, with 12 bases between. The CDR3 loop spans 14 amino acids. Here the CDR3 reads CASSIAVSGDEQYF. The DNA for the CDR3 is TGTGCCAGTAGTATAGCGGTGTCGGGGGACGAGCAGTACTTC.

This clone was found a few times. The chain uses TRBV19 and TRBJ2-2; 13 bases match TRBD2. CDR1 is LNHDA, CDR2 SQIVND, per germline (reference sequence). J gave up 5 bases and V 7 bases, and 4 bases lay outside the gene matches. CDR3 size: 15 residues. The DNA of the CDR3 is TGTGCCAGTAAGAAGACTAGCGGGGGGACCGGGGAGCTGTTTTTT. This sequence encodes CASKKTSGGTGELFF.

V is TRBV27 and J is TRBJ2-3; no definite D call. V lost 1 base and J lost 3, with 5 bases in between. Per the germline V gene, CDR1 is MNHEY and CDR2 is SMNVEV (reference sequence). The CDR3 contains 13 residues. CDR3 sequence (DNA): TGTGCCAGCAGTTTATGGGCGACAGATACGCAGTATTTT. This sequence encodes CASSLWATDTQYF.

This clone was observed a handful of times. The CDR3 loop is CASRVPSSNQPQHF. The CDR3 DNA reads TGTGCCAGTAGAGTCCCCAGTTCCAATCAGCCCCAGCATTTT. The chain links TRBV19 to TRBJ1-5, with D unresolved. The CDR3 has 14 residues. With 6 bases removed from V and 3 bases from J, the gap between germline ends came to 12 bases. Germline V gene data show CDR1 as LNHDA and CDR2 as SQIVND (reference sequence).

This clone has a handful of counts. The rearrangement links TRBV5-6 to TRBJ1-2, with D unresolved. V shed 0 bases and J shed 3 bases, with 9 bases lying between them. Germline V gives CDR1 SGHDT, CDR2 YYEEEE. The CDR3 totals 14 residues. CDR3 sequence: CASSLDSSYYGYTF. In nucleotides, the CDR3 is TGTGCCAGCAGCTTGGATTCCTCTTACTATGGCTACACCTTC.

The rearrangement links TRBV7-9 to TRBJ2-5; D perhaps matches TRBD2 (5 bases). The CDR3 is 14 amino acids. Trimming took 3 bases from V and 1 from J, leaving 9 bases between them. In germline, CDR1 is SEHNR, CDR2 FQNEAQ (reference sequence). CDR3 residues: CASSFPLAQETQYF. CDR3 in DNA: TGTGCCAGCAGCTTTCCTCTAGCCCAAGAGACCCAGTACTTC.

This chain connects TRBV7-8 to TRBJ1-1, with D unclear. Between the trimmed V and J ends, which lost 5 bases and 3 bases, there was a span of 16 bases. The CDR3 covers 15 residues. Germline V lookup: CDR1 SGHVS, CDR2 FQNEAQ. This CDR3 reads CASSPEVALDTEAFF. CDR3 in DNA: TGTGCCAGCAGCCCCGAGGTAGCGCTGGACACTGAAGCTTTCTTT.

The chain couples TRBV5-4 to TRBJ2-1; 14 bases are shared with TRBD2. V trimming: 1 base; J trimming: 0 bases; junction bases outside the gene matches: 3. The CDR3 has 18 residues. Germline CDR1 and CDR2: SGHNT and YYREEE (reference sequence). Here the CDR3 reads CASSLRTSGGSSYNEQFF. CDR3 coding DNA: TGTGCCAGCAGCTTGAGGACTAGCGGGGGGAGCTCCTACAATGAGCAGTTCTTC.

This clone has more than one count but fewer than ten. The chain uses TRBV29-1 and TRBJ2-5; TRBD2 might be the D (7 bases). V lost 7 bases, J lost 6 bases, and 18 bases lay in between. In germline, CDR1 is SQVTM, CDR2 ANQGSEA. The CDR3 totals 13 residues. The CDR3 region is CSGREGGTQTQYF. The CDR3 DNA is TGCAGCGGTAGGGAGGGGGGGACCCAGACCCAGTACTTC.

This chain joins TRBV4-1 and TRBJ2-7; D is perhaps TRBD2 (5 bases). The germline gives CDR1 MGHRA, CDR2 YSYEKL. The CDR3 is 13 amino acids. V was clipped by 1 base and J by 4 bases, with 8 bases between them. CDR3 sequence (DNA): TGCGCCAGCAGCCAAGGGAGGTCTTACGAGCAGTACTTC. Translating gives CASSQGRSYEQYF.

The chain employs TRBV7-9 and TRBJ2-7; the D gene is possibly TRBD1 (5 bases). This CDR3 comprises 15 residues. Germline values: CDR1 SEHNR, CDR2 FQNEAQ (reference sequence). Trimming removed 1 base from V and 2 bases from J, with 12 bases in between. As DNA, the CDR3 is TGTGCCAGCAGCTTAGGGTCAGGGCCGACCTACGAGCAGTACTTC. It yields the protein CASSLGSGPTYEQYF.

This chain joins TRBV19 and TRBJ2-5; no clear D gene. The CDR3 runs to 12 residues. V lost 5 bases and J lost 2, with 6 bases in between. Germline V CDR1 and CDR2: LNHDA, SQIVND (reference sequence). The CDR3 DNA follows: TGTGCCAGTAGTGACGGGCAAGAGACCCAGTACTTC. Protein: CASSDGQETQYF.

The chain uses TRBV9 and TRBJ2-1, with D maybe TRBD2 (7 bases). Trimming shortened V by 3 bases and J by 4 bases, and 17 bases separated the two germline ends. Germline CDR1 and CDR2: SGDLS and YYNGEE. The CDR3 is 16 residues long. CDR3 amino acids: CASSETRGATYNEQFF. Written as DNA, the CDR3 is TGTGCCAGCAGCGAGACACGGGGGGCCACTTACAATGAGCAGTTCTTC.

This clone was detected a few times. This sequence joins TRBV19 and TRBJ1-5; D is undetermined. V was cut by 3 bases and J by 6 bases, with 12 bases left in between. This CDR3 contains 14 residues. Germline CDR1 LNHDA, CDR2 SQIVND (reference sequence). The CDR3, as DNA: TGTGCCAGTAGTATTGGTGGGGAGAGTCAGCCCCAGCATTTT. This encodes CASSIGGESQPQHF.

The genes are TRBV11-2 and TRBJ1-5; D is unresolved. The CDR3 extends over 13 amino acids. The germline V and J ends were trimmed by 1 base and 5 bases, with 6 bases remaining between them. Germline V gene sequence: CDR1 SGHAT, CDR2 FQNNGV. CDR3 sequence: CASSLAEYQPQHF. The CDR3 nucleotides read TGTGCCAGCAGCTTAGCAGAATATCAGCCCCAGCATTTT. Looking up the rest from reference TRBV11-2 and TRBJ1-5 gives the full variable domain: EAGVAQSPRYKIIEKRQSVAFWCNPISGHATLYWYQQILGQGPKLLIQFQNNGVVDDSQLPKDRFSAERLKGVDSTLKIQPAKLEDSAVYLCASSLAEYQPQHFGDGTRLSIL.

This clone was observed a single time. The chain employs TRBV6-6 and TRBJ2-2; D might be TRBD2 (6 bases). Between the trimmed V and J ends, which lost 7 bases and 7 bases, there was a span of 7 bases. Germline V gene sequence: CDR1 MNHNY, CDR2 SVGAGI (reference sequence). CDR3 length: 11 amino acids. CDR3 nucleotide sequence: TGTGCCAGCACGGGGGACGGGGAGCTGTTTTTT. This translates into CASTGDGELFF.

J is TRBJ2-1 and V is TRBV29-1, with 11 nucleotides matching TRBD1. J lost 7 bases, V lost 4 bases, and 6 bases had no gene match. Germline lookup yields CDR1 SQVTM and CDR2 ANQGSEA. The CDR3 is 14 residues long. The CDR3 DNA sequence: TGCAGCGTTGTCCCCGGGGACAGGGGGAATGAGCAGTTCTTC. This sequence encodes CSVVPGDRGNEQFF.

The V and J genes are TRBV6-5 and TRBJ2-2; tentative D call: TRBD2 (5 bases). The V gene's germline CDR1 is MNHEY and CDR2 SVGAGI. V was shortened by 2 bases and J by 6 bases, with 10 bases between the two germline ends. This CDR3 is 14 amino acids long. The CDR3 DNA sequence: TGTGCCAGCAGTTACAACGGGAATGCCGGGGAGCTGTTTTTT. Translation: CASSYNGNAGELFF.

CDR3 sequence (DNA): TGTGCCAGCAGCTTGGGACTGGGGGGTTCTGAAGCTTTCTTT. Encoded protein: CASSLGLGGSEAFF. This chain connects TRBV5-4 to TRBJ1-1, with D maybe TRBD1 (5 bases). Trimming cost V 0 bases and J 6 bases, with 12 bases left between them. Germline assignment: CDR1 SGHNT and CDR2 YYREEE (reference sequence). There are 14 residues in the CDR3.

Written as DNA, the CDR3 is TGTGCCAGCAGTTCCCTACCCGCCTGGGAGGGATACACTGAAGCTTTCTTT. Amino acid sequence: CASSSLPAWEGYTEAFF. The genes are TRBV27 and TRBJ1-1; D unclear. Deletions cut 4 bases from V and 3 bases from J, with 21 bases between. This CDR3 region has 17 residues. Per germline, CDR1 MNHEY and CDR2 SMNVEV (reference sequence).

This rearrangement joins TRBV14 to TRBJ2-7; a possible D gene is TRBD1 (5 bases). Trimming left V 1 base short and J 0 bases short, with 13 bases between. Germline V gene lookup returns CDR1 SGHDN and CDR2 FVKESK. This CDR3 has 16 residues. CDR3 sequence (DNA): TGTGCCAGCAGCCAAGCCGGCAGGGCGAGCTCCTACGAGCAGTACTTC. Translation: CASSQAGRASSYEQYF.

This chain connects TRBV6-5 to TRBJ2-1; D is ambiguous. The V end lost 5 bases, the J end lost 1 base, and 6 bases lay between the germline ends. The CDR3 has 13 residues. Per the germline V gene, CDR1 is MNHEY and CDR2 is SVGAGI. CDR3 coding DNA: TGTGCCAGCAGTCTGTCGTCCTACAATGAGCAGTTCTTC. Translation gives CASSLSSYNEQFF.

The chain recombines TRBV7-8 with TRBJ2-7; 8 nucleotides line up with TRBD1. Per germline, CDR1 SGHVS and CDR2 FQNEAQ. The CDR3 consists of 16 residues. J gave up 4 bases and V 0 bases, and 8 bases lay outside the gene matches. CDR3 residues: CASSLAARGRWYEQYF. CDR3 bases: TGTGCCAGCAGCTTAGCGGCCAGGGGGCGGTGGTACGAGCAGTACTTC. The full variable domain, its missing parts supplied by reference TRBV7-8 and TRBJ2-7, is GAGVSQSPRYKVAKRGQDVALRCDPISGHVSLFWYQQALGQGPEFLTYFQNEAQLDKSGLPSDRFFAERPEGSVSTLKIQRTQQEDSAVYLCASSLAARGRWYEQYFGPGTRLTVT.

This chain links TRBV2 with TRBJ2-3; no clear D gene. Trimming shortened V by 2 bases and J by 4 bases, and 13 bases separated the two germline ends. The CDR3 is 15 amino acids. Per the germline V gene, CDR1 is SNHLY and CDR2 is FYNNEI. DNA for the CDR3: TGTGCCAGCAGTGAAATAGGAGCCGCCTCAGATACGCAGTATTTT. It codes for CASSEIGAASDTQYF.

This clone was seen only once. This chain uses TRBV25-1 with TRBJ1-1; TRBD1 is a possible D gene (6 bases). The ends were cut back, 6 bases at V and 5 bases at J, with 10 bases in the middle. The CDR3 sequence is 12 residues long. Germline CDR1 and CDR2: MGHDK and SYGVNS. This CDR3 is CASSLQGTEAFF. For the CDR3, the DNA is TGTGCCAGCAGCCTGCAGGGGACTGAAGCTTTCTTT. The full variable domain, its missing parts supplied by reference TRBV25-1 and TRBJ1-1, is EADIYQTPRYLVIGTGKKITLECSQTMGHDKMYWYQQDPGMELHLIHYSYGVNSTEKGDLSSESTVSRIRTEHFPLTLESARPSHTSQYLCASSLQGTEAFFGQGTRLTVV.

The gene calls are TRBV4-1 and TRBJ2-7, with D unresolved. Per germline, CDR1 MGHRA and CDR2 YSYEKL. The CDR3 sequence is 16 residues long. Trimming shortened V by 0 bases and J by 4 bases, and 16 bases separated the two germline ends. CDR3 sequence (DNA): TGCGCCAGCAGCCAAGATCCGGGTTCTTTTAAGTACGAGCAGTACTTC. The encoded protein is CASSQDPGSFKYEQYF.

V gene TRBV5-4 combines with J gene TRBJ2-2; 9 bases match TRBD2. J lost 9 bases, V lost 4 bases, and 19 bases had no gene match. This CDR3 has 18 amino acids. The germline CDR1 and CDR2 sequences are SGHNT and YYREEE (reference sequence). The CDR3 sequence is CASSPVGWLAGTNRELFF. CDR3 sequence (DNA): TGTGCCAGCAGCCCTGTAGGTTGGCTAGCGGGGACCAACCGGGAGCTGTTTTTT.

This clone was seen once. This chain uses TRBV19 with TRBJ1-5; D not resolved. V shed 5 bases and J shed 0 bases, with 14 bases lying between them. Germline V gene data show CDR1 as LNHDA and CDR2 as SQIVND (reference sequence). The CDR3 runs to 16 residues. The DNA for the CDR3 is TGTGCCAGTAGTTATATAGTCGGGGATAGCAATCAGCCCCAGCATTTT. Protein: CASSYIVGDSNQPQHF.

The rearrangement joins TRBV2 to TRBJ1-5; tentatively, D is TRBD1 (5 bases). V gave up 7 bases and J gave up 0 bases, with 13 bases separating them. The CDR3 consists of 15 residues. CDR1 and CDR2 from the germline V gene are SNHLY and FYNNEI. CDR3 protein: CASTTGDNSNQPQHF. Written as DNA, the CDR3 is TGTGCCAGCACCACAGGTGATAATAGCAATCAGCCCCAGCATTTT.